The rows below give T cell receptor beta chains drawn from one sample of a study of monozygotic twins with inflammatory bowel disease. TCRdb reprocessed the 5' RACE reads, with one entry per CDR3 protein and no DNA. This table holds approximately 400,000 distinct CDR3 sequences. Sequenced material: blood. Source of these receptors: a human donor with ulcerative colitis or Crohn's disease, or a healthy co-twin of an affected twin (not recorded which). Both conserved end residues are part of each CDR3. Each record gives: V gene, J gene, CDR3 length, CDR3 protein.

V: TRBV20-1
J: TRBJ2-7
length: 17
CDR3: CSARDHSGLAVPYEQYF

V: TRBV11-2
J: TRBJ1-1
length: 15
CDR3: CASSARQGWNTEAFF

V: TRBV20-1
J: TRBJ2-5
length: 13
CDR3: CSATGTSLETQYF

V: TRBV20-1
J: TRBJ2-3
length: 17
CDR3: CSARQGGLAGGSDTQYF

V: TRBV5-1
J: TRBJ2-1
length: 15
CDR3: CASSLTSGGAEEQFF

V: TRBV25-1
J: TRBJ1-3
length: 13
CDR3: CASSKISGNTIYF

V: TRBV3-1
J: TRBJ1-5
length: 13
CDR3: CASSRGVRQPQHF

V: TRBV12-3/TRBV12-4
J: TRBJ1-5
length: 16
CDR3: CASRSASRGFNQPQHF

V: TRBV20-1
J: TRBJ1-1
length: 13
CDR3: CSASWGVATEAFF

V: TRBV20-1
J: TRBJ2-3
length: 15
CDR3: CSAAPVSDRTDTQYF

V: TRBV11-1
J: TRBJ1-3
length: 18
CDR3: CASSLWTGLGGSGNTIYF

V: TRBV7-9
J: TRBJ2-2
length: 17
CDR3: CASSLLAGSPNTGELFF

V: TRBV11-2
J: TRBJ2-7
length: 18
CDR3: CASSTPGTSGRAKYEQYF

V: TRBV7-2
J: TRBJ2-7
length: 16
CDR3: CASSPGGGASTYEQYF

V: TRBV7-9
J: TRBJ2-1
length: 15
CDR3: CASSPGGPSLREQFF

V: TRBV20-1
J: TRBJ1-2
length: 11
CDR3: CISPTGARYTF

V: TRBV7-9
J: TRBJ2-5
length: 16
CDR3: CASSLDGRVNQETQYF

V: TRBV10-3
J: TRBJ2-3
length: 13
CDR3: CAISDYRTDTQYF

V: TRBV6-5
J: TRBJ1-5
length: 17
CDR3: CASSYSMRQGMGQPQHF

V: TRBV7-7
J: TRBJ2-2
length: 16
CDR3: CASSLLPASGTGELFF

V: TRBV5-1
J: TRBJ2-1
length: 16
CDR3: CASSGVGGLRYNEQFF

V: TRBV27
J: TRBJ2-1
length: 14
CDR3: CASREAGAHTEQFF

V: TRBV5-1
J: TRBJ1-2
length: 17
CDR3: CASSPGQGTTLNYGYTF

V: TRBV11-2
J: TRBJ2-5
length: 15
CDR3: CASSLARAGLKTQYF

V: TRBV3-1
J: TRBJ1-1
length: 12
CDR3: CASSVRNTEAFF

V: TRBV19
J: TRBJ2-3
length: 15
CDR3: CASSLPGLGTDTQYF